This T cell receptor (beta chain) was sequenced in a study of T-cell reconstitution after alpha-beta-depleted transplantation in children. Study-wide results and caveats: Alpha-beta T cells present about two months after transplant were reported to originate from several hundred expanded graft clones.

CDR1 is SGHRS, CDR2 YFSETQ, per germline. This CDR3 is built from 16 residues. V was cut by 0 bases and J by 7 bases, with 14 bases left in between. This clonotype came up a few times. Its antigen is not identified. A TCRbeta library incorporating unique molecular identifiers was prepared. One entry per CDR3 protein, called by TCRdb with MiXCR from the PCR reads. The repertoire holds approximately 980,000 distinct CDR3 sequences, with 25% to 35% as singletons. The chain couples TRBV5-1 to TRBJ1-6; D not certain. The TCR originated in a boy in the first two years of life who had a stem cell transplant for SCID, so the T cells may come from the graft donor. The source material was PBMCs, mostly from graft donor cells, sampled 360 days after TCRalphabeta/CD19-depleted stem cell transplant. CDR3 protein: CASSLESWQANSPLHF. DNA for the CDR3: TGCGCCAGCAGCTTGGAATCCTGGCAGGCAAATTCACCCCTCCACTTT.